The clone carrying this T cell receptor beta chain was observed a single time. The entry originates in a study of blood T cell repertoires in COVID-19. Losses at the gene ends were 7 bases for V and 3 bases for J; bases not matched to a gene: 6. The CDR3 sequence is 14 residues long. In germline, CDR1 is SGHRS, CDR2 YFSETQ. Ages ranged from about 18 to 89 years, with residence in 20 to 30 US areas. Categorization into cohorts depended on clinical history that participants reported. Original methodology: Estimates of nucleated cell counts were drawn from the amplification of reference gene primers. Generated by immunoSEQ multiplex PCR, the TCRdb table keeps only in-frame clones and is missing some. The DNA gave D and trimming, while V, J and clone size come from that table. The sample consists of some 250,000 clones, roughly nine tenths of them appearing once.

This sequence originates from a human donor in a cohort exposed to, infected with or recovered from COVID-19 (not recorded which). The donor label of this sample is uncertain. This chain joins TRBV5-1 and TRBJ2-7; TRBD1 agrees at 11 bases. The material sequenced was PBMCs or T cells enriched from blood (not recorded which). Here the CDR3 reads CASALGTGGYEQYF. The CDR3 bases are TGCGCCAGCGCCTTAGGGACAGGGGGCTACGAGCAGTACTTC.